The clone carrying this T cell receptor beta chain was detected a few times. The source of the sample is a study of cytomegalovirus exposure and HLA in healthy donors. CDR1 is LGHNA, CDR2 YSLEER, per germline. This CDR3 contains 15 residues. Trimming removed 0 bases from V and 2 bases from J, with 7 bases in between. The primer mix had 60 Vbeta and 13 Jbeta primers. Produced via immunoSEQ multiplex PCR; TCRdb's table is partial and in-frame only. This sample yields fewer than 150,000 clones, of which over 65% are seen a single time; approximately 1.2% belongs to the top ten. The clonotype originates from a middle-aged man in good health and CMV-seronegative. Sequencing used PBMCs. The chain has TRBV4-3 and TRBJ1-4, with D possibly matching TRBD1 (5 bases). The chain's CDR3 is CASSQEGATNEKLFF. CDR3 nucleotide sequence: TGCGCCAGCAGCCAAGAAGGGGCGACTAATGAAAAACTGTTTTTT.